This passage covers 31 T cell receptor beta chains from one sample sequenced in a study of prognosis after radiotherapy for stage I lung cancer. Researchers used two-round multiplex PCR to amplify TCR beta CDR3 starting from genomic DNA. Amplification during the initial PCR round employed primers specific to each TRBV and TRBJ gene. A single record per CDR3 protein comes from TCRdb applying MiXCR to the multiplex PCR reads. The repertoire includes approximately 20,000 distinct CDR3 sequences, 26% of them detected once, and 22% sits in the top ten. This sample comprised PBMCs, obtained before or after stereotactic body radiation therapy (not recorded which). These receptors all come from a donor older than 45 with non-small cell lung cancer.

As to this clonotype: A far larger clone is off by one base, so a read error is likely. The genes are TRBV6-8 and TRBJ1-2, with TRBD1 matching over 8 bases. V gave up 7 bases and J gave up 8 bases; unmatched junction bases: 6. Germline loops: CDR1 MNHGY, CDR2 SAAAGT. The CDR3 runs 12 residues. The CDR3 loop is CASIEDRAGYTF. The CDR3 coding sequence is TGTGCCAGCATCGAGGACAGGGCAGGCTACACCTTC.

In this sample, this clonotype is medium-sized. The CDR3 loop reads CASKPSSYNSPLHF. CDR3 in DNA: TGTGCCAGTAAACCCAGCTCCTATAATTCACCCCTCCACTTT. The gene calls are TRBV19 and TRBJ1-6; D gene uncertain. The V end was cut by 7 bases, the J end by 0 bases, with 7 bases between. The CDR3 length is 14 residues. CDR1 is LNHDA and CDR2 is SQIVND in the germline V gene (reference sequence).

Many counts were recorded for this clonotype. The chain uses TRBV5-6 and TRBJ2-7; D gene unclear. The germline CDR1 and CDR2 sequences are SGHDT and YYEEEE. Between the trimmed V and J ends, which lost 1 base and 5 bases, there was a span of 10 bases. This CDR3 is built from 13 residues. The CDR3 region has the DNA TGTGCCAGCAGCTTGTTTGGGGTGGACGAGCAGTACTTC. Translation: CASSLFGVDEQYF.

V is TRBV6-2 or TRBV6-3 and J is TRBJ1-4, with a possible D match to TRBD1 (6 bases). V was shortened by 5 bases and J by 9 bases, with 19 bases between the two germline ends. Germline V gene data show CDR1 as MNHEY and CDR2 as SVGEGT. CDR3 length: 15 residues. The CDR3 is CASSEGEGESKKLFF. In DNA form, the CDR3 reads TGTGCCAGCAGTGAAGGGGAGGGGGAGAGTAAAAAACTGTTTTTT.

This CDR3 reads CASSTSIPKSWANVLTF. CDR3 bases: TGTGCCAGCAGTACCTCGATACCTAAGTCTTGGGCCAACGTCCTGACTTTC. The chain is built from TRBV6-5 and TRBJ2-6; no definite D call. CDR1 is MNHEY and CDR2 is SVGAGI in the germline V gene. This CDR3 spans 17 amino acids. Trimming cost V 5 bases and J 5 bases, with 19 bases left between them.

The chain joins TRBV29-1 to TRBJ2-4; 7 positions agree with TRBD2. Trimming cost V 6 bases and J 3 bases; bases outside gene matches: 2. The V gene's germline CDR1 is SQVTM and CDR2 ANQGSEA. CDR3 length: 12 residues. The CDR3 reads CSVPGGKNIQYF. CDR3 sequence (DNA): TGCAGCGTCCCGGGGGGCAAAAACATTCAGTACTTC.

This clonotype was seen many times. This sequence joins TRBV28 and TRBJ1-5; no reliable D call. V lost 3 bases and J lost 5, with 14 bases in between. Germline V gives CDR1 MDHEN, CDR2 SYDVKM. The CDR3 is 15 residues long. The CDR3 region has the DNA TGTGCCAGCAGTTTGATGTACGGAACTGATCAGCCCCAGCATTTT. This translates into CASSLMYGTDQPQHF.

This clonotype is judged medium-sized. This CDR3 reads CASSSRGLAGRNEQFF. The CDR3 region has the DNA TGTGCCAGCAGCTCGCGGGGACTAGCGGGCCGGAATGAGCAGTTCTTC. The V and J genes are TRBV11-2 and TRBJ2-1; 12 bases are shared with TRBD2. There are 16 residues in the CDR3. V gave up 4 bases and J gave up 7 bases; unmatched junction bases: 8. Germline V gives CDR1 SGHAT, CDR2 FQNNGV.

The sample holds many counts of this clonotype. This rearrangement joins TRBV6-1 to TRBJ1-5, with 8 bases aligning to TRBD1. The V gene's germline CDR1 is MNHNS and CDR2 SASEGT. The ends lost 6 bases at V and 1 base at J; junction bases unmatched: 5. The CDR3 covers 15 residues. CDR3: CASRADRGSNQPQHF. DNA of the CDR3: TGTGCCAGCAGGGCAGACAGGGGCAGCAATCAGCCCCAGCATTTT.

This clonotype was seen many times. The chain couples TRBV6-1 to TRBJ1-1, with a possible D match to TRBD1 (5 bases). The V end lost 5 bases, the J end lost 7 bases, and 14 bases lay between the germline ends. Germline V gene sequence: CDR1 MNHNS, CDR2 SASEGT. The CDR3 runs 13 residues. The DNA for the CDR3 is TGTGCCAGCAGTTACGCAGGGAGCCTTGAAGCTTTCTTT. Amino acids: CASSYAGSLEAFF.

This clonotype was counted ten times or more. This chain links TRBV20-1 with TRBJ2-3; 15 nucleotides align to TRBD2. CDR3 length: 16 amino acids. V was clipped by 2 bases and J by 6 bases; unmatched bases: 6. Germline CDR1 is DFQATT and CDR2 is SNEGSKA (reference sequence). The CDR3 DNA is TGCAGTGCTAGACCCCTAGGACTAGCGGGAGGGGATACGCAGTATTTT. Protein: CSARPLGLAGGDTQYF.

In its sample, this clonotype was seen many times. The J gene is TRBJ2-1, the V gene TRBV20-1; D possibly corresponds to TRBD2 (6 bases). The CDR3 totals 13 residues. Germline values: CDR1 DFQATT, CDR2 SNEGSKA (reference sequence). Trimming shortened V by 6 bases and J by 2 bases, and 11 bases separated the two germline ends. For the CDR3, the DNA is TGCAGTGCCCCGGGAGCCCCCTACAATGAGCAGTTCTTC. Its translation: CSAPGAPYNEQFF.

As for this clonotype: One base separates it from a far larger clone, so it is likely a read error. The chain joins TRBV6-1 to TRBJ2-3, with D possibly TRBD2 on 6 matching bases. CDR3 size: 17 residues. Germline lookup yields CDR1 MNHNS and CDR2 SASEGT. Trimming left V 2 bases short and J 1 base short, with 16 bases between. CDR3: CASSETPEGGGTDTQYF. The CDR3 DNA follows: TGTGCCAGCAGTGAAACCCCGGAGGGAGGTGGCACAGATACGCAGTATTTT.

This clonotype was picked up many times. The CDR3 region is CASSYERTSGRALNTQYF. For the CDR3, the DNA is TGTGCCAGCAGTTACGAGCGGACTAGCGGGAGGGCCTTAAATACGCAGTATTTT. V is TRBV6-2 or TRBV6-3 and J is TRBJ2-3, with TRBD2 identical over 15 bases. CDR1 is MNHEY, CDR2 SVGEGT, per germline. With 2 bases clipped from V and 7 bases from J, the junction kept 10 bases outside the gene matches. This CDR3 is built from 18 residues.

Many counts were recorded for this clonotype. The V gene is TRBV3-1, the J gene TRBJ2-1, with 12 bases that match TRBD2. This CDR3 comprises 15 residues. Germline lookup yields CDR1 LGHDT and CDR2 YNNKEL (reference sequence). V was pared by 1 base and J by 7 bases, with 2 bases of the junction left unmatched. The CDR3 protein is CASSQGLAGGNEQFF. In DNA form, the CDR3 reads TGTGCCAGCAGCCAAGGGCTAGCGGGAGGGAATGAGCAGTTCTTC.

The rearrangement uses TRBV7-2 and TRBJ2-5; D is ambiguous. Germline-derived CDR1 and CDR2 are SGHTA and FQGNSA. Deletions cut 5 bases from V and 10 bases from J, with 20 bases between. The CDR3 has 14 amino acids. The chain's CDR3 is CASSPVVYSGIQYF. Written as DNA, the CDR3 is TGTGCCAGCAGCCCAGTGGTGTACTCCGGAATCCAGTACTTC.

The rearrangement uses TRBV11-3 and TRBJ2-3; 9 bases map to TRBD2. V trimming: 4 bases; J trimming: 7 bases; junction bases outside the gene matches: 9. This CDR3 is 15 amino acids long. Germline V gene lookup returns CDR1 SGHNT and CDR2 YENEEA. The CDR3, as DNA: TGTGCCAGCAGCTCCCGGGCGGGAGGGTCATATACGCAGTATTTT. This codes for CASSSRAGGSYTQYF.

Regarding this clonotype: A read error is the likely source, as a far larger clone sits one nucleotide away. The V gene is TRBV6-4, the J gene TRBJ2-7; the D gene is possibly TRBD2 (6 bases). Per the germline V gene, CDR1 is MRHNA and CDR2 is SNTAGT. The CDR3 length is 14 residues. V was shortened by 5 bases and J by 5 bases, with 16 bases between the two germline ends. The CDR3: CASSTLEGGNEQYF. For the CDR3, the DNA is TGTGCCAGCAGTACGCTAGAGGGAGGAAACGAGCAGTACTTC.

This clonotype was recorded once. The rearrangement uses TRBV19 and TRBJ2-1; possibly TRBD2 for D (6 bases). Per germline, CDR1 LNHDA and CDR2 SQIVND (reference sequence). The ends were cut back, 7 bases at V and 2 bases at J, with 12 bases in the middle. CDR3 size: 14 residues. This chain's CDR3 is CASMTRSTYNEQFF. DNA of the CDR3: TGTGCCAGTATGACTAGAAGTACCTACAATGAGCAGTTCTTC.

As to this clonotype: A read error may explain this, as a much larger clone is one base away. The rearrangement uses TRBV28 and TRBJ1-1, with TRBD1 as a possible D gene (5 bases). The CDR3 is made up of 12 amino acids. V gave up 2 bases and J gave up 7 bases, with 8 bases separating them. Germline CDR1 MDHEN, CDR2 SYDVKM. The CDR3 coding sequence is TGTGCCAGCAGTTTAGGGGGTTTTGAAGCTTTCTTT. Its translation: CASSLGGFEAFF.

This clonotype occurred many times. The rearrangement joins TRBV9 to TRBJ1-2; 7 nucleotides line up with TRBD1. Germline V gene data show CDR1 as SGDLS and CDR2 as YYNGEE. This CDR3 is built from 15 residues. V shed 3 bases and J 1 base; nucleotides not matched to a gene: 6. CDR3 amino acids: CASSAGTADNYGYTF. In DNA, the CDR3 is TGTGCCAGCAGCGCCGGGACAGCTGATAACTATGGCTACACCTTC.

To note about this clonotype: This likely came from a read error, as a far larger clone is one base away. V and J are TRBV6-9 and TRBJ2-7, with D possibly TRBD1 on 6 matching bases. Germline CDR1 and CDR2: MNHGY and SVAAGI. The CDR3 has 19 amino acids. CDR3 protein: CASSYRISVDRPGSYEQCF. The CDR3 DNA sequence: TGTGCCAGCAGTTACCGGATCTCCGTCGACAGGCCGGGCTCCTACGAGCAGTGCTTC.

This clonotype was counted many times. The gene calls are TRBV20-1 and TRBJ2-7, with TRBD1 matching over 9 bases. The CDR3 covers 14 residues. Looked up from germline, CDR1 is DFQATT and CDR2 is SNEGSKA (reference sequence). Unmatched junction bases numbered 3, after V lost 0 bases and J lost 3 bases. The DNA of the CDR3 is TGCAGTGCTAGAGAAGGGACAGGGAACTACGAGCAGTACTTC. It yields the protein CSAREGTGNYEQYF.

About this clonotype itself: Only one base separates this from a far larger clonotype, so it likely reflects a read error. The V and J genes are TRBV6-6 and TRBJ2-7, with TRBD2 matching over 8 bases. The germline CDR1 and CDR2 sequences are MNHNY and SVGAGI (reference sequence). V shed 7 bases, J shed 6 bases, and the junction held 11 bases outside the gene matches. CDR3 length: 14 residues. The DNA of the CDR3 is TGTGCCAGCATTGAATCGGGGGGGGGCGGCGAGCAGTACTTC. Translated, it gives CASIESGGGGEQYF.

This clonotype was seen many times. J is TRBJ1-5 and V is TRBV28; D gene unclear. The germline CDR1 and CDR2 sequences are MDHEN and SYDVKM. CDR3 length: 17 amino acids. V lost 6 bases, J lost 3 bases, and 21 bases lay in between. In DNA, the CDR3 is TGTGCCAGCAGACCAGAACCTGGACGCCGGTCCAATCAGCCCCAGCATTTT. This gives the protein CASRPEPGRRSNQPQHF.

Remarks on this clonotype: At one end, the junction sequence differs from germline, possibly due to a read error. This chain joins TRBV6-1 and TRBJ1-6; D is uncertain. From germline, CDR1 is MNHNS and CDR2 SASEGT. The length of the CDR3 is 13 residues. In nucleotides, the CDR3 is TGTGGCAGCAGAATCACACAAAGCTCACCCGTCCACTTT. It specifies CGSRITQSSPVHF.

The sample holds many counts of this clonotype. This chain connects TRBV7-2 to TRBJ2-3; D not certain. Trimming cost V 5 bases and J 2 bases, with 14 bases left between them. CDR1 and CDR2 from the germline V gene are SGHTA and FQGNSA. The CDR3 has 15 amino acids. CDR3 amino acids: CASSRTYTSTDTQYF. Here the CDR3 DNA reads TGTGCCAGCAGCAGAACTTACACGTCCACAGATACGCAGTATTTT.

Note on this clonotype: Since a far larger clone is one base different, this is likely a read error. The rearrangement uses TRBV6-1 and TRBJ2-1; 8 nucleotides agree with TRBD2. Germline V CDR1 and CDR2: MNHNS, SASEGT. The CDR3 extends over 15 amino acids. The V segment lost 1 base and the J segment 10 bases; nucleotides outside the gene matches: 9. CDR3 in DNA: TGTGCCAGCAGTGAAGAGGTAGCGGGGAACTACGAGCAGTTCTTC. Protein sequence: CASSEEVAGNYEQFF.

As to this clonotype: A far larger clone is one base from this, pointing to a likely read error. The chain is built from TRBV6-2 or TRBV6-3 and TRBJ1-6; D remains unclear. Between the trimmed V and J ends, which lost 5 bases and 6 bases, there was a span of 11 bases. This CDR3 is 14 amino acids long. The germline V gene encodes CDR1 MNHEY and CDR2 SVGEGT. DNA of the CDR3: TGTGCCAGCAGTGATGGGATCGGTAATTCACCCCTCCACTTT. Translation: CASSDGIGNSPLHF.

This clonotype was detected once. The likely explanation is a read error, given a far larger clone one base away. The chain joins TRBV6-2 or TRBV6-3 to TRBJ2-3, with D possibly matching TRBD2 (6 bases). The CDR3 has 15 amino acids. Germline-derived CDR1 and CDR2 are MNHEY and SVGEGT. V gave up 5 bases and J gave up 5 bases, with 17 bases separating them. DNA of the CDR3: TGTGCCAGCAGTGACGCTTCGGGAGAAGGAGATACGCAGTATTTT. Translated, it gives CASSDASGEGDTQYF.

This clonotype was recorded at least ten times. This chain's CDR3 is CASSQFMTAYEQYF. The DNA for the CDR3 is TGTGCCAGCAGCCAATTTATGACGGCCTACGAGCAGTACTTC. This sequence joins TRBV3-1 and TRBJ2-7; D is uncertain. Trimming cost V 2 bases and J 2 bases, with 10 bases left between them. In germline, CDR1 is LGHDT, CDR2 YNNKEL (reference sequence). There are 14 residues in the CDR3.